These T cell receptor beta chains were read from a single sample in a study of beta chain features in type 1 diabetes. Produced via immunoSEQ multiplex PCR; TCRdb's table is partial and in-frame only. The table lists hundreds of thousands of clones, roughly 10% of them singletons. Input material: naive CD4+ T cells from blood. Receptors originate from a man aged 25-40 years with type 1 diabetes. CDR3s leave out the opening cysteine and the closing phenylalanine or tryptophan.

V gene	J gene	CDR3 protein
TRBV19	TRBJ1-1	ASRRGQGRNTEAF
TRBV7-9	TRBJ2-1	ASSSGLGNEQF
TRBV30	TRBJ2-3	AWSGSADTQY
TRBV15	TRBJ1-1	ATSRVGRDGTEAF
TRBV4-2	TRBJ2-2	ASSQGGTGELF
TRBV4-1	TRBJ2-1	ASSQGLAGGREQF
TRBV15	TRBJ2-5	ATSRDRGEETQY
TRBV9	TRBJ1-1	ASSSRTWTEAF
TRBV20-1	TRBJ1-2	SARQIYGYT
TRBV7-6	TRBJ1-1	ASRRMENTEAF
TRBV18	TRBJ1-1	ASSPGQGAAF
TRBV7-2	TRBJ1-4	ASSLGQGNEKLF
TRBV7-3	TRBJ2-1	ASSSSGGTSSYNEQF
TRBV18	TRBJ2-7	ASSPTSYEQY
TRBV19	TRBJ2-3	ASSPRGTTDTQY
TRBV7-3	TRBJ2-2	ASSPYLTGELF
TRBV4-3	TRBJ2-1	ASSQVTGGGDEQF
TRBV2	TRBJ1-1	ASSSGMNTEAF
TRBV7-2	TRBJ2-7	ASSPNGGAYEQY
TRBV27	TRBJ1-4	ASSPTGGREKLF
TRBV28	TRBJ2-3	ASSSPGARGSTDTQY
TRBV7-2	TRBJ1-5	ASSQRSGPQH
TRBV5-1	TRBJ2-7	ASSLGRDHEQY
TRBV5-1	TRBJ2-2	ASSFLDGELF
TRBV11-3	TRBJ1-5	ASSLGTGTGKDNQPQH
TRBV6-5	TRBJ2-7	ASSYDQAHEQY
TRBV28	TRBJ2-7	ASSSLVRSSGGHSYEQY
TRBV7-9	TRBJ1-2	ASSQRDRGRDYT
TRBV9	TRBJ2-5	ASSVTSGGPGETQY
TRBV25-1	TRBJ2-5	ASSEVRGPGETQY
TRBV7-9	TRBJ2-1	ASSLSLYNEQF
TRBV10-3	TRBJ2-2	ASKSNTGELF
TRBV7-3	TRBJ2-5	ASSGGNQETQY
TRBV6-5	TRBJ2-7	ASSRGGETYEQY
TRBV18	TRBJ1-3	ASSPSGRTGSGNTIY
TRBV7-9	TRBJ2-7	ASSLISGRAYEQY
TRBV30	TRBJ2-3	AWRGSGRAQY
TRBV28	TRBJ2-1	ASPPGRGRSYNEQF
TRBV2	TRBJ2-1	ASSPTRTGNNEQF
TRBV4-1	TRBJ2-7	ASSQEWSQGGTYEQY
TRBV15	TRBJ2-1	ATSRARSRYNEQF
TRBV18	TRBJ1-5	ASSQEGGQPQH
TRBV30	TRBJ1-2	AWSPLGTPHNYGYT
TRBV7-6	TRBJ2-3	ASSLNGVSTDTQY
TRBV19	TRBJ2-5	ASSLLSSGGGTQY
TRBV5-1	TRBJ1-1	ASSPRQARTEAF
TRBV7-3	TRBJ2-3	ASSRVAGGLGDTQY
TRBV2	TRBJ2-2	ATSGETGELF
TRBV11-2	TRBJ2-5	ASSPAGPATKTQY
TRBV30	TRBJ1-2	ACWRAGATRYGYT
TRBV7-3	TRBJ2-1	ASSPGTSGGYEQF
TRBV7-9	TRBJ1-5	ASSSVLQGVEKAQH
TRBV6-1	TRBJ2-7	ASSSGHIYEQY